Listed here are 18 T cell receptor beta chains from one sample, sequenced in a study of T-cell reconstitution after alpha-beta-depleted transplantation in children. Unique molecular identifiers featured in how the TCRbeta library was prepared. TCRdb redid the calling of the PCR reads with MiXCR, one entry per CDR3 protein. The sample yields nearly 550,000 distinct CDR3 sequences, around 17% seen once. The sequencing used PBMCs from the stem cell graft donor, collected from the stem cell graft. These receptors came from a human donor who donated a stem cell graft to a child with acute lymphoblastic leukemia.

The rearrangement joins TRBV7-9 to TRBJ2-6; D is unresolved. There are 16 residues in the CDR3. V lost 0 bases, J lost 4 bases, and 10 bases lay in between. CDR1 is SEHNR, CDR2 FQNEAQ, per germline (reference sequence). In DNA, the CDR3 is TGTGCCAGCAGCTTAGCCCCCTCATCCGGGGCCAACGTCCTGACTTTC. Translation gives CASSLAPSSGANVLTF.

The rearrangement links TRBV5-1 to TRBJ2-5, with 7 bases identical to TRBD1. The V gene's germline CDR1 is SGHRS and CDR2 YFSETQ. After removal of 4 bases from V and 1 base from J, the junction contained 7 bases not matched to a gene. The CDR3 has 15 amino acids. CDR3 region: CASSPDRQGQETQYF. CDR3 coding DNA: TGCGCCAGCAGCCCGGACCGACAGGGCCAAGAGACCCAGTACTTC. The whole variable domain, remainder taken from reference TRBV5-1 and TRBJ2-5, is KAGVTQTPRYLIKTRGQQVTLSCSPISGHRSVSWYQQTPGQGLQFLFEYFSETQRNKGNFPGRFSGRQFSNSRSEMNVSTLELGDSALYLCASSPDRQGQETQYFGPGTRLLVL.

The J gene is TRBJ2-7, the V gene TRBV4-1; 8 bases match TRBD1. CDR1 is MGHRA, CDR2 YSYEKL, per germline. V was clipped by 4 bases and J by 1 base; unmatched bases: 9. The CDR3 length is 16 residues. The CDR3 spells CASSPDGTGVSYEQYF. In DNA, the CDR3 is TGCGCCAGCAGCCCGGACGGGACAGGCGTTTCCTACGAGCAGTACTTC.

About this clonotype itself: A much bigger clone sits one base away, suggesting this may be a read error. The chain combines TRBV3-1 with TRBJ2-6; the D gene could be TRBD1 or TRBD2 (5 bases each). The CDR3 covers 14 residues. The germline gives CDR1 LGHDT, CDR2 YNNKEL (reference sequence). The CDR3 bases are TGTGCCAGCAGCCCGGAGGCCGGGGCCAACGGCCTGACTTTC. Encoded protein: CASSPEAGANGLTF.

This rearrangement joins TRBV27 to TRBJ2-1; D might be TRBD1 (5 bases). Germline CDR1 is MNHEY and CDR2 is SMNVEV (reference sequence). This CDR3 has 18 residues. The V gene lost 5 bases and the J gene lost 0 bases, with 20 bases spanning the gap. CDR3 nucleotides: TGTGCCAGCAGTCCCTTGGTGATCAGGACAAGCTCCTACAATGAGCAGTTCTTC. Protein product: CASSPLVIRTSSYNEQFF.

This clonotype was counted a few times. This chain links TRBV9 with TRBJ2-1, with TRBD2 matching over 8 bases. This CDR3 is 15 amino acids long. With 6 bases clipped from V and 9 bases from J, the junction kept 14 bases outside the gene matches. CDR1 and CDR2 (germline): SGDLS, YYNGEE. The CDR3 region has the DNA TGTGCCAGCAAAAGCGGGAGCGTATTTTCGGGTGAGCAGTTCTTC. It specifies CASKSGSVFSGEQFF.

This clonotype was seen ten or more times. The chain joins TRBV5-1 to TRBJ2-7; possible D gene TRBD2, 5 bases. Deletions cut 0 bases from V and 4 bases from J, with 8 bases between. This CDR3 comprises 13 residues. The V gene's germline CDR1 is SGHRS and CDR2 YFSETQ. The CDR3 region has the DNA TGCGCCAGCAGCTTGGACCCGGGATACGAGCAGTACTTC. This codes for CASSLDPGYEQYF.

This clonotype showed up just a few times. The chain links TRBV7-9 to TRBJ2-1; no definite D call. The CDR3 is 12 amino acids. V gave up 2 bases and J gave up 6 bases, with 5 bases separating them. Germline V gene lookup returns CDR1 SEHNR and CDR2 FQNEAQ (reference sequence). DNA for the CDR3: TGTGCCAGCAGCTTATCGGTCAATGAGCAGTTCTTC. Translation: CASSLSVNEQFF.

Here the CDR3 reads CASSFDSYLATQYF. The CDR3 region has the DNA TGTGCCAGCAGTTTCGATAGTTATCTGGCGACCCAGTACTTC. The chain is built from TRBV12-3 or TRBV12-4 and TRBJ2-5, with D unclear. CDR3 length: 14 residues. Trimming took off 3 bases at V and 7 bases at J, with 15 bases between the two ends.

This clonotype was detected a few times. The chain links TRBV7-3 to TRBJ2-3; the D gene is possibly TRBD2 (5 bases). Germline V gene sequence: CDR1 SGHTA, CDR2 FQGTGA. CDR3 size: 16 residues. Between the trimmed V and J ends, which lost 2 bases and 7 bases, there was a span of 19 bases. In DNA, the CDR3 is TGTGCCAGCAGCTTACGCGGGCCCCAGATGGAGTATACGCAGTATTTT. It encodes CASSLRGPQMEYTQYF.

This clonotype was detected a few times. V is TRBV10-3 and J is TRBJ2-5, with 7 nucleotides matching TRBD2. The CDR3 length is 13 residues. V lost 2 bases to trimming and J lost 5 bases; unmatched junction nucleotides: 2. Germline V gene lookup returns CDR1 ENHRY and CDR2 SYGVKD. The CDR3 here is CAISEGREETQYF. For the CDR3, the DNA is TGTGCCATCAGTGAGGGGAGGGAGGAGACCCAGTACTTC.

This clonotype came up a few times. V gene TRBV6-1 combines with J gene TRBJ2-1; the match to TRBD2 covers 16 bases. CDR1 and CDR2 (germline): MNHNS, SASEGT. This CDR3 spans 18 amino acids. J lost 2 bases, V lost 7 bases, and 8 bases had no gene match. The CDR3 here is CASTPGLAGGGAYNEQFF. In DNA form, the CDR3 reads TGTGCCAGCACCCCGGGACTAGCGGGAGGGGGCGCCTACAATGAGCAGTTCTTC.

This clonotype was seen a handful of times. The chain is built from TRBV5-1 and TRBJ2-3; 14 positions agree with TRBD2. The CDR3 totals 16 residues. V gave up 7 bases and J gave up 6 bases; unmatched junction bases: 10. CDR1 and CDR2 from the germline V gene are SGHRS and YFSETQ. The CDR3 DNA reads TGCGCCAGCGCGGGACTAGCGGGAGCTGGCGGGGATACGCAGTATTTT. Translated, it gives CASAGLAGAGGDTQYF.

The J gene is TRBJ1-4, the V gene TRBV5-5; D unresolved. This CDR3 is 17 amino acids long. V lost 1 base and J lost 0, with 13 bases in between. Germline V gene lookup returns CDR1 SGHKS and CDR2 YYEKEE (reference sequence). The CDR3 bases are TGTGCCAGCAGCTTGCAGAGGTTAGAGGCAACTAATGAAAAACTGTTTTTT. Its translation: CASSLQRLEATNEKLFF.

This clonotype was seen a handful of times. The gene calls are TRBV11-2 and TRBJ1-1; D ambiguous. CDR1 and CDR2 from the germline V gene are SGHAT and FQNNGV. Trimming took 5 bases from V and 1 from J, leaving 11 bases between them. This CDR3 is built from 14 residues. The CDR3 loop is CASSRLSENTEAFF. DNA for the CDR3: TGTGCCAGCAGCCGCCTCTCAGAGAACACTGAAGCTTTCTTT.

This clonotype was found a few times. This chain links TRBV5-1 with TRBJ2-7; D possibly uses TRBD1 or TRBD2 (6 bases each). The CDR3 sequence is 15 residues long. Germline values: CDR1 SGHRS, CDR2 YFSETQ. With 1 base removed from V and 3 bases from J, the gap between germline ends came to 14 bases. CDR3 DNA: TGCGCCAGCAGCTTGACGGGGGCGGATTTCTACGAGCAGTACTTC. Translated, it gives CASSLTGADFYEQYF.

The DNA of the CDR3 is TGTGCCACCAGCCTAAGTCAGCTTGGACTAGCGGGAGGGGAAGGGCAGTACTTC. Protein product: CATSLSQLGLAGGEGQYF. The chain couples TRBV15 to TRBJ2-7; 15 nucleotides agree with TRBD2. The CDR3 covers 18 residues. Germline loops: CDR1 LNHNV, CDR2 YYDKDF (reference sequence). The V segment lost 5 bases and the J segment 9 bases; nucleotides outside the gene matches: 17.

This clonotype has only a few counts. The J gene is TRBJ2-1, the V gene TRBV5-1; 8 positions match TRBD2. Trimming removed 1 base from V and 8 bases from J; junction bases left unmatched: 5. Germline V lookup: CDR1 SGHRS, CDR2 YFSETQ. The CDR3 covers 14 residues. CDR3 in amino acids: CASSLRVAGHEQFF. Written as DNA, the CDR3 is TGCGCCAGCAGCTTGAGGGTAGCGGGGCATGAGCAGTTCTTC.